The T cell receptor (beta chain) described here comes from a study of blood T cells in healthy people across ages. Germline V gene lookup returns CDR1 MNHEY and CDR2 SMNVEV (reference sequence). The CDR3 sequence is 14 residues long. V was cut by 3 bases and J by 5 bases, with 13 bases left in between. Every participating donor contributed about 10 milliliters of peripheral blood through a draw. A word on this clonotype: Antigen specificity is unknown.

Alongside a J-beta primer mix, a sample-barcoded 5' primer served in a second PCR lasting roughly 6 to 11 cycles. Every cDNA molecule bore a tag from a template-switch adaptor containing 12 random nucleotides. TCRdb reprocessed the 5' RACE reads via MiXCR and lists one record per CDR3 protein. Altogether approximately 1,100,000 distinct CDR3 sequences are present, under 55% being singletons, with the ten largest covering under 20%. Study-level points and caveats: Estimates based on one million T cells were treated as lower bounds. Long-lived donors had more naive CD4+ cells and higher diversity than aged donors.

The chain uses TRBV27 and TRBJ2-5; D remains unclear. Input material: blood. The sequence was obtained from a woman between 55 and 75 years old in good health. CDR3 nucleotide sequence: TGTGCCAGCAGTTTTAGCCTGAATAGGGAGACCCAGTACTTC. It specifies CASSFSLNRETQYF.